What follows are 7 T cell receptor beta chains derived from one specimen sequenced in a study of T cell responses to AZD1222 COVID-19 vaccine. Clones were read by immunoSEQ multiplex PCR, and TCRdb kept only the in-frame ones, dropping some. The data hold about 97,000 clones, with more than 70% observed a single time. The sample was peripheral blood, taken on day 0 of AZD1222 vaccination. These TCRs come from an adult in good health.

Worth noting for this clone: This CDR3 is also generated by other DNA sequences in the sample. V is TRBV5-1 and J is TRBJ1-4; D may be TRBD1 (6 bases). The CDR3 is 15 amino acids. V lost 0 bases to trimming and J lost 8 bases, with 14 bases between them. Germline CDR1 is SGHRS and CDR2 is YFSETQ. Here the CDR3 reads CASSLEAGGGEKLFF. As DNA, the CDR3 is TGCGCCAGCAGCTTGGAGGCAGGAGGGGGAGAAAAACTGTTTTTT.

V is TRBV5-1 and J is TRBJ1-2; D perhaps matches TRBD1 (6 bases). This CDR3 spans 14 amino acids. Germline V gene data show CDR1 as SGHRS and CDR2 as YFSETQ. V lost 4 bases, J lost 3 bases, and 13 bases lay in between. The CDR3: CASSVNRAHYGYTF. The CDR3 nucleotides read TGCGCCAGCAGCGTGAACAGGGCCCACTATGGCTACACCTTC. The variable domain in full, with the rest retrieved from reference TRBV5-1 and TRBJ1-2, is KAGVTQTPRYLIKTRGQQVTLSCSPISGHRSVSWYQQTPGQGLQFLFEYFSETQRNKGNFPGRFSGRQFSNSRSEMNVSTLELGDSALYLCASSVNRAHYGYTFGSGTRLTVV.

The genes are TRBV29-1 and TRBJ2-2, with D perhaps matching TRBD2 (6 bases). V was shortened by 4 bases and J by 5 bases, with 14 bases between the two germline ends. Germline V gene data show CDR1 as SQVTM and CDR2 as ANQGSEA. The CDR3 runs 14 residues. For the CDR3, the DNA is TGCAGCGTTGGGAGTCCCGGGGGTACCGGGGAGCTGTTTTTT. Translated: CSVGSPGGTGELFF.

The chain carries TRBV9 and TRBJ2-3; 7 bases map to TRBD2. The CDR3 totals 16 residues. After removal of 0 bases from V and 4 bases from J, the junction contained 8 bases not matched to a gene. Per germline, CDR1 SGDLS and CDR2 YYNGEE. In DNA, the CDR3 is TGTGCCAGCAGCGTAGGTGGCGGGGGTATTCCAGATACGCAGTATTTT. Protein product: CASSVGGGGIPDTQYF.

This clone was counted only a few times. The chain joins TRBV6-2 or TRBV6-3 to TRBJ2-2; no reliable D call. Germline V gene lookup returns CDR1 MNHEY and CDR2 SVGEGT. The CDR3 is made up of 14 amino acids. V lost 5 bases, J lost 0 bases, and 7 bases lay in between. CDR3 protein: CASSQVPNTGELFF. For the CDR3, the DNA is TGTGCCAGCAGTCAAGTCCCGAACACCGGGGAGCTGTTTTTT.

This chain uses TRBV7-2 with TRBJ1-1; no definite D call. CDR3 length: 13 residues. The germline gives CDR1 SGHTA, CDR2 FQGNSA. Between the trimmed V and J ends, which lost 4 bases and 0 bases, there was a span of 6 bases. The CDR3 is CASSSTVNTEAFF. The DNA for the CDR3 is TGTGCCAGCAGCTCTACGGTGAACACTGAAGCTTTCTTT.

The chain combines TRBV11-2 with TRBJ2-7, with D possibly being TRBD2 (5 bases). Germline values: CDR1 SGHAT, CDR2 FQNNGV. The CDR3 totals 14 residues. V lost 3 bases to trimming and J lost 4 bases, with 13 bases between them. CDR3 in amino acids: CASSFRSGEYEQYF. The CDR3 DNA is TGTGCCAGCAGCTTCAGGAGCGGAGAATACGAGCAGTACTTC.